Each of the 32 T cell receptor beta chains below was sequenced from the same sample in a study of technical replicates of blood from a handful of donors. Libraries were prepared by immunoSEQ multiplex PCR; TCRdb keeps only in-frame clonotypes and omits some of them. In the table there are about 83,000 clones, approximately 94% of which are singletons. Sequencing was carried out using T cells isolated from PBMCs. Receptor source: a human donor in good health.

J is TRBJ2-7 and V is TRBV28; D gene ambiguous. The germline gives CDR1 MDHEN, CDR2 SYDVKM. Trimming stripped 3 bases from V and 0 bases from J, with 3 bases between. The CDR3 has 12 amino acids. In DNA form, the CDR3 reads TGTGCCAGCAGTTTGAGCTCCTACGAGCAGTACTTC. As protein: CASSLSSYEQYF. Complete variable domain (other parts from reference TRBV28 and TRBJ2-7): DVKVTQSSRYLVKRTGEKVFLECVQDMDHENMFWYRQDPGLGLRLIYFSYDVKMKEKGDIPEGYSVSREKKERFSLILESASTNQTSMYLCASSLSSYEQYFGPGTRLTVT.

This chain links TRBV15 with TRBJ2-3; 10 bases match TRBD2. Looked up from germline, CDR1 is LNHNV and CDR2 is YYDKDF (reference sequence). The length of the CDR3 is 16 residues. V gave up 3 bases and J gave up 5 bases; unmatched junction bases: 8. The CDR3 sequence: CATSRPSGGRGDTQYF. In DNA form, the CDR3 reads TGTGCCACCAGCAGGCCTAGCGGGGGTAGAGGAGATACGCAGTATTTT.

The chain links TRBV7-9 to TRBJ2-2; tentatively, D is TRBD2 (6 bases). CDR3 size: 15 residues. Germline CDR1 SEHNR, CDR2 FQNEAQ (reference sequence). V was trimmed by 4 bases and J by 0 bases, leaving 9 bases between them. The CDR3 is CASSSGGTNTGELFF. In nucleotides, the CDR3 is TGTGCCAGCAGCTCCGGGGGTACGAACACCGGGGAGCTGTTTTTT.

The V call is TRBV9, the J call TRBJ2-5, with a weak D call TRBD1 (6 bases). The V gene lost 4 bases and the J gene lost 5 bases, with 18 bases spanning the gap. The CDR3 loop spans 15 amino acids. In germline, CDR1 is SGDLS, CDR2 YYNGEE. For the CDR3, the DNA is TGTGCCAGCAGCCCAGGGGCCACGGGCATCGAGACCCAGTACTTC. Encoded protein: CASSPGATGIETQYF.

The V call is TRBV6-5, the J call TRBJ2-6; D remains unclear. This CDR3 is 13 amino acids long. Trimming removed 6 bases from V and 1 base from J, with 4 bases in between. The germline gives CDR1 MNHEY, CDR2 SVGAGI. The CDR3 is CASRLSGANVLTF. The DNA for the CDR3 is TGTGCCAGCAGACTATCTGGGGCCAACGTCCTGACTTTC.

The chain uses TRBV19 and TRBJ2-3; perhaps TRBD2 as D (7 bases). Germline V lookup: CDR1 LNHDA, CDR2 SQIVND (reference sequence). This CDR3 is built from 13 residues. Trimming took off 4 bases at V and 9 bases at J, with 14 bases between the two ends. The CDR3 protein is CASSTGLDRTQYF. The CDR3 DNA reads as TGTGCCAGTAGTACCGGACTAGACAGGACGCAGTATTTT.

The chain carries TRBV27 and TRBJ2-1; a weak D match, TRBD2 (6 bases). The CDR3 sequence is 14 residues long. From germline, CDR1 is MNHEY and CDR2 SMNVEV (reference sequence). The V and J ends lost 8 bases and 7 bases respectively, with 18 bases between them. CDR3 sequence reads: CASGRSGVGNEQFF. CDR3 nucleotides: TGTGCCAGCGGACGGTCGGGGGTGGGGAATGAGCAGTTCTTC.

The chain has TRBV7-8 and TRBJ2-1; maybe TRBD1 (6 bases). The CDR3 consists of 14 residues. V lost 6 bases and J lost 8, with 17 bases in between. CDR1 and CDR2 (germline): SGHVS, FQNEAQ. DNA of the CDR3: TGTGCCAGCAGAGGGGGACGCCTCCCGGATGAGCAGTTCTTC. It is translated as CASRGGRLPDEQFF.

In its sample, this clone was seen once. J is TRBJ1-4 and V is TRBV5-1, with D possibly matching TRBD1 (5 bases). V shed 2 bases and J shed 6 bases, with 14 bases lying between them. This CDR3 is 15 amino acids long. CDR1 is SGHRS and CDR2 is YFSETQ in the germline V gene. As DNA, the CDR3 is TGCGCCAGCAGCTTTCGGGCAGGGAAGGATGAAAAACTGTTTTTT. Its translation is CASSFRAGKDEKLFF.

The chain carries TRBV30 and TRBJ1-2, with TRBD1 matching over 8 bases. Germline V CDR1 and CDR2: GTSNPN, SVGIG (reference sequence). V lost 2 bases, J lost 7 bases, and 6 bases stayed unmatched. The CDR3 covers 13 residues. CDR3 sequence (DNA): TGTGCCTGGAGTACCGGACAGGGTCCTGGCTACACCTTC. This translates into CAWSTGQGPGYTF.

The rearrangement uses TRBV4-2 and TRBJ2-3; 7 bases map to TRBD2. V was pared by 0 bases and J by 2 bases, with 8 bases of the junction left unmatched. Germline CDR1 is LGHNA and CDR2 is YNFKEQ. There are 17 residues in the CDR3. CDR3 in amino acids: CASSQDGPGGPTDTQYF. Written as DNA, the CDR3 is TGTGCCAGCAGCCAAGATGGGCCGGGGGGACCCACAGATACGCAGTATTTT.

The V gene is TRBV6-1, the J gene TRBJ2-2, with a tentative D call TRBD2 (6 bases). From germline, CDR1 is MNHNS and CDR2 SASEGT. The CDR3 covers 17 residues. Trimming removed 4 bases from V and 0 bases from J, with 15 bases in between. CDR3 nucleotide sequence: TGTGCCAGCAGTGGTCTCGGGGGACCAACGAACACCGGGGAGCTGTTTTTT. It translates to CASSGLGGPTNTGELFF.

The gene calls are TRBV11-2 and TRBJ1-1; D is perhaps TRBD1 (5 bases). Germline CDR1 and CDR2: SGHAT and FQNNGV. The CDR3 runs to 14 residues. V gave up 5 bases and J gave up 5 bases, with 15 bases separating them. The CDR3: CASSPLTGETEAFF. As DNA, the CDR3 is TGTGCCAGCAGCCCCCTAACGGGGGAAACTGAAGCTTTCTTT.

DNA of the CDR3: TGTGCCAGCAGTTACCAGGGTCACCCCACCTACGAGCAGTACTTC. Translation gives CASSYQGHPTYEQYF. The V gene is TRBV6-5, the J gene TRBJ2-7; D is perhaps TRBD1 (5 bases). Germline-derived CDR1 and CDR2 are MNHEY and SVGAGI. V was trimmed by 2 bases and J by 2 bases, leaving 13 bases between them. The CDR3 is made up of 15 amino acids.

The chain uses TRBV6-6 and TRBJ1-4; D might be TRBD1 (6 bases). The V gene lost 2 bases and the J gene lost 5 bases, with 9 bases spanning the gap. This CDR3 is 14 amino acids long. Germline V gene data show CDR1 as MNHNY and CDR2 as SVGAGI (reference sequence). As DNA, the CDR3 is TGTGCCAGCAGTTACGGGCAGGGGAATGAAAAACTGTTTTTT. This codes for CASSYGQGNEKLFF.

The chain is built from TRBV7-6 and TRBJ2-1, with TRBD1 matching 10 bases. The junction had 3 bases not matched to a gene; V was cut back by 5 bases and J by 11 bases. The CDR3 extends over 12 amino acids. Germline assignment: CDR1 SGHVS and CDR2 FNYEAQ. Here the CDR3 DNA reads TGTGCCAGCAGCGCCGACAGGGGGCAGCAGTTCTTC. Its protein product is CASSADRGQQFF.

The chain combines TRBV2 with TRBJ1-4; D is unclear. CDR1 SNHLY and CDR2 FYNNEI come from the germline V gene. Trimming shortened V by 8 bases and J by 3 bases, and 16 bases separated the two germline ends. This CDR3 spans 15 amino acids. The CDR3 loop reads CASAEVLGSNEKLFF. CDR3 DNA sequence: TGTGCCAGCGCCGAAGTTCTGGGCTCTAATGAAAAACTGTTTTTT.

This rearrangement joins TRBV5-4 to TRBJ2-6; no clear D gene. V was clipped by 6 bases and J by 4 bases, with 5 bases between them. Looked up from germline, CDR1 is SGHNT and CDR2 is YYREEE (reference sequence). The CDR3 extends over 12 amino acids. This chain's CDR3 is CASTSGANVLTF. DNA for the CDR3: TGTGCCAGCACATCCGGGGCCAACGTCCTGACTTTC.

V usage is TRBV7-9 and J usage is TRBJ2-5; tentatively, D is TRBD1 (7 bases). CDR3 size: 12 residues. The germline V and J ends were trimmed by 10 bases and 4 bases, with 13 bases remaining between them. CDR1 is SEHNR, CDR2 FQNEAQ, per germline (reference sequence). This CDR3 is CATRGAGETQYF. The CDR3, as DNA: TGTGCCACCAGGGGGGCAGGAGAGACCCAGTACTTC.

CDR3 amino acids: CASSPLHGQGEKLFF. The CDR3, as DNA: TGTGCCAGCAGTCCACTCCACGGACAGGGGGAAAAACTGTTTTTT. The rearrangement uses TRBV6-5 and TRBJ1-4, with TRBD1 matching over 9 bases. V dropped 5 bases and J dropped 8; count of bases not matched to a gene: 9. The CDR3 length is 15 residues. CDR1 and CDR2 from the germline V gene are MNHEY and SVGAGI.

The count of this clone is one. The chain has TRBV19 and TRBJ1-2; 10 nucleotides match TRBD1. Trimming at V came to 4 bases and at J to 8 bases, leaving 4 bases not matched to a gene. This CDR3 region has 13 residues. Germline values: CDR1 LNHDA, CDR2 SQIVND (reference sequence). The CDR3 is CASSRGQGMGYTF. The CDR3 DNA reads TGTGCCAGTAGTAGGGGACAGGGGATGGGCTACACCTTC.

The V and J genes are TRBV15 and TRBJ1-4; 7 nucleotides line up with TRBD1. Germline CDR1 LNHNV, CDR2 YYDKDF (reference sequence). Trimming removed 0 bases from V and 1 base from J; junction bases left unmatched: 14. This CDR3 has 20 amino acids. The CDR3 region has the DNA TGTGCCACCAGCAGAGATCCGCCAGGGGGAGGAAGGGGAACTAATGAAAAACTGTTTTTT. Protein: CATSRDPPGGGRGTNEKLFF.

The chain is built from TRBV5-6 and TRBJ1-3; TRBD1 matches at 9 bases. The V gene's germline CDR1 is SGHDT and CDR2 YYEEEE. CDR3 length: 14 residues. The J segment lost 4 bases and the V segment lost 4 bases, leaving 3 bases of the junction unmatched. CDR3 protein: CASSHRGPGNTIYF. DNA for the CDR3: TGTGCCAGCAGCCACAGGGGGCCCGGAAACACCATATATTTT.

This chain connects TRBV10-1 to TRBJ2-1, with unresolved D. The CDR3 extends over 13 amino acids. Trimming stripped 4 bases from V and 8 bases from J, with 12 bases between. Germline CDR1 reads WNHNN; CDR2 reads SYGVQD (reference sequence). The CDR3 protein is CASSVPGSDEQFF. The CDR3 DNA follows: TGCGCCAGCAGTGTACCCGGTTCGGATGAGCAGTTCTTC.

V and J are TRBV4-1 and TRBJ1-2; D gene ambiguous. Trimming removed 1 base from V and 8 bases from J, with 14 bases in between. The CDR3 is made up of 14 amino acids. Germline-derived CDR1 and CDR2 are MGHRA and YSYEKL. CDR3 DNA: TGCGCCAGCAGCCAAGCCGGGAGCAAGTGGGGCTACACCTTC. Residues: CASSQAGSKWGYTF.

CDR3 DNA sequence: TGCGCCAGCAGCCGTGGGGGGGGTCCCAATGAGCAGTTCTTC. It is translated as CASSRGGGPNEQFF. V is TRBV5-1 and J is TRBJ2-1; 7 bases map to TRBD2. The trim removed 4 bases at V and 6 bases at J, leaving 7 bases unmatched. The CDR3 covers 14 residues. CDR1 is SGHRS and CDR2 is YFSETQ in the germline V gene.

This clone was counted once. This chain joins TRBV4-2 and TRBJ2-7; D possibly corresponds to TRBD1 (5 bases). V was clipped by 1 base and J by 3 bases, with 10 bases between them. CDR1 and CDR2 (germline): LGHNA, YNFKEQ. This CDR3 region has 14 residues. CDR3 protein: CASSQVAGNYEQYF. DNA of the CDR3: TGTGCCAGCAGCCAAGTCGCAGGGAACTACGAGCAGTACTTC.

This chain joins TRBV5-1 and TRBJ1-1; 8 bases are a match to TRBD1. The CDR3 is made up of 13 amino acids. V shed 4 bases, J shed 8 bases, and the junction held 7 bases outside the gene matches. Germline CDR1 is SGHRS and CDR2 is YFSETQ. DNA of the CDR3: TGCGCCAGCAGCGACGGACAGGGACCCGAAGCTTTCTTT. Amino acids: CASSDGQGPEAFF.

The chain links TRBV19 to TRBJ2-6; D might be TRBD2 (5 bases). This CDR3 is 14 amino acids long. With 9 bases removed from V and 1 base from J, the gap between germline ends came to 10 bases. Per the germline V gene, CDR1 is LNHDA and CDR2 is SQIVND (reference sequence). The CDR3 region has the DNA TGTGCCAGCCTAGGCGGGTCTGGGGCCAACGTCCTGACTTTC. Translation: CASLGGSGANVLTF. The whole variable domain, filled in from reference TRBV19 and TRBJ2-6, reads DGGITQSPKYLFRKEGQNVTLSCEQNLNHDAMYWYRQDPGQGLRLIYYSQIVNDFQKGDIAEGYSVSREKKESFPLTVTSAQKNPTAFYLCASLGGSGANVLTFGAGSRLTVL.

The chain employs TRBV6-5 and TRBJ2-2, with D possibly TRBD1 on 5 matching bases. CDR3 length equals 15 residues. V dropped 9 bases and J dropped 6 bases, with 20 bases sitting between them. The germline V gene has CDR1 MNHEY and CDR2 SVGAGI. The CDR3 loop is CASFGSREEAGELFF. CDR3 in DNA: TGTGCCAGTTTCGGCAGCAGGGAAGAGGCCGGGGAGCTGTTTTTT.

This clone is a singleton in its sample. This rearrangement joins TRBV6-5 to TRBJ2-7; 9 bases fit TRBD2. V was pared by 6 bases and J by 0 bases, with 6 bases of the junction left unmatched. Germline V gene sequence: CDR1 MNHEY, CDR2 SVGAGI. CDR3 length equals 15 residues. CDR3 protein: CASRIAGGPSYEQYF. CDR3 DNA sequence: TGTGCCAGCAGGATTGCGGGAGGGCCCTCCTACGAGCAGTACTTC.

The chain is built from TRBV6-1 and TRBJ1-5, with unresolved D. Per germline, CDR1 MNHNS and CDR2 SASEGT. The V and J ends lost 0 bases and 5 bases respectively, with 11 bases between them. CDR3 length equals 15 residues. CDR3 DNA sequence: TGTGCCAGCAGTGAAGCCCAGTTGGTTTATCAGCCCCAGCATTTT. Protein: CASSEAQLVYQPQHF.